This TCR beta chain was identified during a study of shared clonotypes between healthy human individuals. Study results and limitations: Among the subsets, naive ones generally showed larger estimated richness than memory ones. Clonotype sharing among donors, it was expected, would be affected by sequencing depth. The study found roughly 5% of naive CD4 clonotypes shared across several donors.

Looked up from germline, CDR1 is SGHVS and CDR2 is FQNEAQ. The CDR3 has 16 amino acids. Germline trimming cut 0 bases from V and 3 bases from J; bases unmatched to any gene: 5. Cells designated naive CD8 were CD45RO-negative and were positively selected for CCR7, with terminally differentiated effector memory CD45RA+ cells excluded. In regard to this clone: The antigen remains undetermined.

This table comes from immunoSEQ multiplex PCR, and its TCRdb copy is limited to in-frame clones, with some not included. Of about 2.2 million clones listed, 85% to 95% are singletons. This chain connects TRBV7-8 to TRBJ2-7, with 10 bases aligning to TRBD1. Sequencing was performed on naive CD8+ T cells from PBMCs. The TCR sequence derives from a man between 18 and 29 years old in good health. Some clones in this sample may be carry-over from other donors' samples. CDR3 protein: CASSLAMGQGSYEQYF. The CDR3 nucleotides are TGTGCCAGCAGCTTAGCAATGGGACAGGGGAGCTACGAGCAGTACTTC. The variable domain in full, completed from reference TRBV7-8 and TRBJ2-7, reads GAGVSQSPRYKVAKRGQDVALRCDPISGHVSLFWYQQALGQGPEFLTYFQNEAQLDKSGLPSDRFFAERPEGSVSTLKIQRTQQEDSAVYLCASSLAMGQGSYEQYFGPGTRLTVT.